The 26 T cell receptor beta chains presented below share a single source sample, sequenced in a study of blood T cells in healthy people across ages. A second PCR of about 6 to 12 cycles used a sample-barcoded 5' primer and a J-beta primer mix. In TCRdb, the 5' RACE reads were re-called with MiXCR into one record per CDR3 protein. Here the sample spans about 1.4 million distinct CDR3 sequences, around 55% being singletons. The sample was blood. Receptor source: a man aged 18 to 35 in good health.

The V and J genes are TRBV7-2 and TRBJ2-4, with 10 positions matching TRBD2. The end of the DNA is better explained by TRBJ2-7, so the J call may be wrong. CDR3 length: 15 residues. Germline values: CDR1 SGHTA, CDR2 FQGNSA. This chain's CDR3 is CASSFTSGALYEQYF. CDR3 coding DNA: TGTGCCAGCAGCTTCACTAGCGGGGCCCTCTACGAGCAGTACTTC.

This clonotype was counted a single time. V is TRBV5-1 and J is TRBJ1-6; D is perhaps TRBD1 (5 bases). The CDR3 runs 16 residues. V dropped 0 bases and J dropped 4 bases, with 11 bases sitting between them. In germline, CDR1 is SGHRS, CDR2 YFSETQ. CDR3 in DNA: TGCGCCAGCAGCTTGGAAGGGACTCCATATAATTCACCCCTCCACTTT. Translating gives CASSLEGTPYNSPLHF.

This clonotype was counted once. The chain employs TRBV27 and TRBJ2-3, with 7 bases identical to TRBD2. CDR3 length equals 16 residues. Germline CDR1 is MNHEY and CDR2 is SMNVEV (reference sequence). Trimming cost V 7 bases and J 0 bases; bases outside gene matches: 10. As DNA, the CDR3 is TGTGCCAGCATGTCGCGACTAGCCACTAGCACAGATACGCAGTATTTT. It yields the protein CASMSRLATSTDTQYF.

The gene calls are TRBV3-1 and TRBJ2-1, with D hard to call. Trimming shortened V by 0 bases and J by 5 bases, and 8 bases separated the two germline ends. The germline gives CDR1 LGHDT, CDR2 YNNKEL (reference sequence). CDR3 length: 14 residues. CDR3: CASSQEWANNEQFF. In DNA, the CDR3 is TGTGCCAGCAGCCAAGAATGGGCCAACAATGAGCAGTTCTTC.

The chain carries TRBV6-2 or TRBV6-3 and TRBJ2-1; the D is unclear. V lost 3 bases and J 0 bases, leaving 15 bases between the germline ends. The CDR3 runs 17 residues. Looked up from germline, CDR1 is MNHEY and CDR2 is SVGEGT. In DNA, the CDR3 is TGTGCCAGCAGTTATCCTAGGTTGGGCACCTCCTACAATGAGCAGTTCTTC. Residues: CASSYPRLGTSYNEQFF.

In its sample, this clonotype was seen a few times. The chain is built from TRBV12-3 or TRBV12-4 and TRBJ1-2, with 8 positions matching TRBD1. The ends lost 4 bases at V and 6 bases at J; junction bases unmatched: 13. CDR3 length: 16 residues. In DNA form, the CDR3 reads TGTGCCAGCAGTTGGGCCGTAGGGGGACAGGTTAATGGCTACACCTTC. It encodes CASSWAVGGQVNGYTF.

This clonotype has only one observation. The CDR3 is CASSRQGERGYTF. CDR3 DNA sequence: TGTGCCAGCTCACGACAGGGGGAACGTGGCTACACCTTC. This chain joins TRBV18 and TRBJ1-2, with TRBD1 identical over 9 bases. Germline CDR1 is KGHSH and CDR2 is LQKENI. The V and J ends lost 4 bases and 7 bases, in that order; junction bases with no gene match: 4. The CDR3 sequence is 13 residues long.

CDR3 region: CASSPSRGLADSSYNEQFF. In nucleotides, the CDR3 is TGCGCCAGCAGCCCCTCTAGGGGATTAGCGGACAGCTCCTACAATGAGCAGTTCTTC. This chain connects TRBV5-1 to TRBJ2-1; the D gene could be TRBD1 or TRBD2 (6 bases each). The CDR3 covers 19 residues. CDR1 and CDR2 from the germline V gene are SGHRS and YFSETQ. V was clipped by 4 bases and J by 0 bases, with 23 bases between them.

This chain joins TRBV27 and TRBJ2-7; either TRBD1 or TRBD2 may fit D (5 bases each). V lost 6 bases and J 2 bases, leaving 20 bases between the germline ends. Per the germline V gene, CDR1 is MNHEY and CDR2 is SMNVEV (reference sequence). The CDR3 covers 16 residues. CDR3 amino acids: CASSPRDDLPPYEQYF. Here the CDR3 DNA reads TGTGCCAGCAGCCCCCGGGACGATCTCCCACCCTACGAGCAGTACTTC.

This sequence joins TRBV28 and TRBJ2-1, with 10 bases matching TRBD2. This CDR3 is 17 amino acids long. Germline V gives CDR1 MDHEN, CDR2 SYDVKM. V gave up 4 bases and J gave up 5 bases; unmatched junction bases: 11. CDR3 sequence: CASSSPSGGEWDNEQFF. CDR3 nucleotides: TGTGCCAGCAGTTCCCCTAGCGGGGGCGAGTGGGACAATGAGCAGTTCTTC.

This chain connects TRBV20-1 to TRBJ1-1; D ambiguous. This CDR3 has 12 amino acids. Deletions cut 3 bases from V and 1 base from J, with 6 bases between. CDR1 is DFQATT, CDR2 SNEGSKA, per germline (reference sequence). The CDR3 DNA reads as TGCAGTGCTAGTAGCAAGAACACTGAAGCTTTCTTT. Amino acid sequence: CSASSKNTEAFF.

This clonotype came up a few times. The chain recombines TRBV11-2 with TRBJ1-6; D is ambiguous. V was cut by 6 bases and J by 9 bases, with 15 bases left in between. This CDR3 comprises 14 residues. Germline CDR1 reads SGHAT; CDR2 reads FQNNGV. The CDR3 reads CASRYEGQPSPLHF. CDR3 DNA: TGTGCCAGCAGGTACGAAGGGCAGCCTTCACCCCTCCACTTT.

The V gene is TRBV4-1, the J gene TRBJ2-7, with D possibly TRBD1 on 6 matching bases. Trimming pared 1 base from V and 3 bases from J, leaving 10 bases between. Per germline, CDR1 MGHRA and CDR2 YSYEKL. The CDR3 contains 14 residues. In DNA form, the CDR3 reads TGCGCCAGCAGCCAAGTGGGGGCCGTCTACGAGCAGTACTTC. Translating gives CASSQVGAVYEQYF.

The gene calls are TRBV6-6 and TRBJ2-1, with 10 bases identical to TRBD2. The germline V gene has CDR1 MNHNY and CDR2 SVGAGI (reference sequence). The CDR3 is 17 amino acids. The V segment lost 4 bases and the J segment 10 bases; nucleotides outside the gene matches: 16. In DNA form, the CDR3 reads TGTGCCAGCAGTTTCCCCACGTCTAGCGGGAGTTCCTACGAGCAGTTCTTC. It specifies CASSFPTSSGSSYEQFF.

Comments on this clonotype: The DNA is left out, because the CDR3 cannot be placed on it with certainty; the CDR3 is given as TCRdb lists it. The genes are TRBV6-2 or TRBV6-3 and TRBJ2-7. The CDR3 numbers 15 amino acids, ends counted. The germline V gene has CDR1 MNHEY and CDR2 SVGEGT. The CDR3 loop is CASSSSTGAPYEQYF.

The chain's CDR3 is CASRETGGNTEAFF. DNA for the CDR3: TGTGCCAGCAGGGAGACAGGGGGCAACACTGAAGCTTTCTTT. The chain couples TRBV12-3 or TRBV12-4 to TRBJ1-1, with TRBD1 matching over 10 bases. Trimming took 6 bases from V and 2 from J; bases not matched to a gene: 3. The CDR3 covers 14 residues.

The J gene is TRBJ2-1, the V gene TRBV7-9, with a possible D match to TRBD2 (5 bases). Per germline, CDR1 SEHNR and CDR2 FQNEAQ (reference sequence). Trimming stripped 3 bases from V and 6 bases from J, with 12 bases between. This CDR3 region has 14 residues. The CDR3: CASSFTLGLNEQFF. In nucleotides, the CDR3 is TGTGCCAGCAGCTTCACACTAGGACTCAATGAGCAGTTCTTC.

This clonotype was detected ten times or more. V usage is TRBV20-1 and J usage is TRBJ2-7; 8 positions agree with TRBD1. The CDR3 totals 12 residues. CDR1 is DFQATT and CDR2 is SNEGSKA in the germline V gene (reference sequence). The CDR3 is CSAGTGSYEQYF. Here the CDR3 DNA reads TGCAGCGCTGGGACAGGCTCCTACGAGCAGTACTTC.

The V gene is TRBV15, the J gene TRBJ2-7; 7 positions match TRBD1. V shed 6 bases, J shed 0 bases, and the junction held 2 bases outside the gene matches. The CDR3 runs 13 residues. Germline loops: CDR1 LNHNV, CDR2 YYDKDF (reference sequence). The CDR3 loop reads CATRRDSSYEQYF. Written as DNA, the CDR3 is TGTGCCACCAGGAGGGACAGCTCCTACGAGCAGTACTTC.

This clonotype was seen only once. The chain carries TRBV6-5 and TRBJ2-1; D is possibly TRBD2 (5 bases). Germline CDR1 and CDR2: MNHEY and SVGAGI. V was clipped by 4 bases and J by 4 bases, with 14 bases between them. The CDR3 consists of 15 residues. The CDR3, as DNA: TGTGCCAGCAGTTCCTCCGGACTGCATTACAATGAGCAGTTCTTC. Amino acid sequence: CASSSSGLHYNEQFF.

The chain employs TRBV6-5 and TRBJ2-7; weak D call: TRBD1 (5 bases). The V and J ends lost 5 bases and 4 bases respectively, with 12 bases between them. CDR3 length: 13 amino acids. Germline lookup yields CDR1 MNHEY and CDR2 SVGAGI. The CDR3: CASSDVAGYEQYF. The CDR3 DNA reads as TGTGCCAGCAGTGACGTGGCAGGGTACGAGCAGTACTTC.

The J gene is TRBJ1-1, the V gene TRBV5-5; D is uncertain. The V gene lost 1 base and the J gene lost 3 bases, with 10 bases spanning the gap. The length of the CDR3 is 14 residues. CDR1 and CDR2 (germline): SGHKS, YYEKEE (reference sequence). The CDR3 region is CASSLSLSHTEAFF. Here the CDR3 DNA reads TGTGCCAGCAGCTTGTCACTTTCTCACACTGAAGCTTTCTTT.

This clonotype has more than one count but fewer than ten. The chain recombines TRBV7-2 with TRBJ2-7, with 10 bases identical to TRBD2. This CDR3 region has 14 residues. Per germline, CDR1 SGHTA and CDR2 FQGNSA. Losses at the gene ends were 2 bases for V and 3 bases for J; bases not matched to a gene: 1. The CDR3: CASSLSGRDYEQYF. As DNA, the CDR3 is TGTGCCAGCAGCTTAAGCGGGAGGGACTACGAGCAGTACTTC.

The rearrangement joins TRBV7-2 to TRBJ2-1, with D possibly matching TRBD2 (5 bases). The CDR3 has 14 amino acids. Trimming took 1 base from V and 8 from J, leaving 12 bases between them. The V gene's germline CDR1 is SGHTA and CDR2 FQGNSA. The CDR3: CASSLEWSGYEQFF. The CDR3 DNA follows: TGTGCCAGCAGCTTAGAATGGAGCGGCTATGAGCAGTTCTTC.

This clonotype was seen only once. The V gene is TRBV6-6, the J gene TRBJ2-1; perhaps TRBD2 as D (5 bases). The CDR3 runs to 16 residues. The germline V gene has CDR1 MNHNY and CDR2 SVGAGI (reference sequence). V lost 6 bases, J lost 7 bases, and 22 bases lay in between. CDR3 protein: CASSPPRGRVENEQFF. DNA for the CDR3: TGTGCCAGCAGCCCTCCCCGTGGGAGAGTTGAGAATGAGCAGTTCTTC.

In its sample, this clonotype was seen a few times. The chain joins TRBV15 to TRBJ2-5; no definite D call. V was trimmed by 1 base and J by 2 bases, leaving 5 bases between them. The CDR3 sequence is 13 residues long. Germline V gene lookup returns CDR1 LNHNV and CDR2 YYDKDF (reference sequence). The CDR3 reads CATSRGQQETQYF. The CDR3 DNA reads TGTGCCACCAGCAGAGGCCAGCAAGAGACCCAGTACTTC.